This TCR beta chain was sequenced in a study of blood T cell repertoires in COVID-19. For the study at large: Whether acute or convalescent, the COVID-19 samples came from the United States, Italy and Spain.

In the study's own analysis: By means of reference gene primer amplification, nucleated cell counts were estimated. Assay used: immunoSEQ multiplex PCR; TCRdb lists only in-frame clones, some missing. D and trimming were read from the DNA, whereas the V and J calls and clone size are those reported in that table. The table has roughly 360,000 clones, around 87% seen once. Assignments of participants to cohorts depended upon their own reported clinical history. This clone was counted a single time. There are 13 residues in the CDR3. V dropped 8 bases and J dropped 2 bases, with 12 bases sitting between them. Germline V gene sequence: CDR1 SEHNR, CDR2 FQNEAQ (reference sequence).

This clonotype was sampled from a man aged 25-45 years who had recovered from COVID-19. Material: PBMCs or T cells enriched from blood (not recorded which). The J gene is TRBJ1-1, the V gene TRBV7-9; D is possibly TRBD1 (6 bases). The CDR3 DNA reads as TGTGCCAGCGGAATGACAGGAAACACTGAAGCTTTCTTT. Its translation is CASGMTGNTEAFF.